Following are 2 T cell receptor beta chains from one sample sequenced in a study of shared clonotypes between healthy human individuals. The table came from immunoSEQ multiplex PCR; TCRdb's copy has only in-frame clones and leaves some out. The sample gives fewer than 800,000 clones, about 90% of which show up once; approximately 24% is in the top ten. Terminally differentiated effector memory CD45RA+ cells were excluded from the naive CD8 cells, which were CD45RO-negative and positively selected for CCR7. The specimen sequenced was naive CD8+ T cells sorted from blood. These receptors were obtained from a man aged 25-40 years in good health.

In regard to this clone: Other DNA sequences from this sample encode an identical CDR3 as well. The rearrangement joins TRBV27 to TRBJ2-7, with 11 bases fitting TRBD2. The CDR3 covers 15 residues. V lost 4 bases and J lost 3; bases outside the gene matches: 5. Looked up from germline, CDR1 is MNHEY and CDR2 is SMNVEV (reference sequence). CDR3 sequence (DNA): TGTGCCAGCAGTTCCGGGACTAGCGGATTCTACGAGCAGTACTTC. Protein sequence: CASSSGTSGFYEQYF.

The chain couples TRBV28 to TRBJ2-5; 13 positions agree with TRBD2. V lost 5 bases, J lost 2 bases, and 11 bases stayed unmatched. Germline CDR1 is MDHEN and CDR2 is SYDVKM. CDR3 size: 18 residues. The CDR3 sequence: CASSLGLAGAPLQETQYF. The DNA of the CDR3 is TGTGCCAGCAGTCTCGGACTAGCGGGAGCTCCCCTTCAAGAGACCCAGTACTTC.